This T cell receptor beta chain comes out of a study of shared clonotypes between healthy human individuals. Terminally differentiated effector memory CD45RA+ cells were excluded by CCR7 positive selection of CD45RO-negative cells. As concerns this clone: Its cognate antigen is unknown. Relative to the germline gene, one junction end is altered; a read error may explain this.

The CDR3 consists of 15 residues. Germline V gene sequence: CDR1 SEHNR, CDR2 FQNEAQ (reference sequence). Repertoires were generated with immunoSEQ multiplex PCR, while TCRdb's copy carries only in-frame clones and drops some. The sample holds about 600,000 clones, about 98% seen once. Study-wide points: Clonotypes shared by all four donors outscored non-shared clonotypes in generation probability.

Sequencing was carried out using naive CD8+ T cells sorted from blood. The sequence derives from a man aged 30-40 years in good health. V and J are TRBV7-9 and TRBJ2-7, with a possible D match to TRBD2 (6 bases). DNA for the CDR3: TGTGCCAGCAGCCATGCTAGCGATCCCTCCCACGAGCAGTACTTC. Its protein is CASSHASDPSHEQYF. The variable domain in full, completed from reference TRBV7-9 and TRBJ2-7, reads DTGVSQNPRHKITKRGQNVTFRCDPISEHNRLYWYRQTLGQGPEFLTYFQNEAQLEKSRLLSDRFSAERPKGSFSTLEIQRTEQGDSAMYLCASSHASDPSHEQYFGPGTRLTVT.